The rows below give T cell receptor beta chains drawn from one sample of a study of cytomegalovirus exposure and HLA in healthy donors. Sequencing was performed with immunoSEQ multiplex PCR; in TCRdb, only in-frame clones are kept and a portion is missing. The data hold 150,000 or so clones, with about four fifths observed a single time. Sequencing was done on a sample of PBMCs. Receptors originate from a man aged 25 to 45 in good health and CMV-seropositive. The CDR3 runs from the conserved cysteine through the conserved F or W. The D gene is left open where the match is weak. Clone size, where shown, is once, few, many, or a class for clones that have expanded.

CDR3aa: CASSLLDRGYGYTF
CDR3nt: TGTGCCAGCAGCCTCCTCGACAGGGGCTATGGCTACACCTTC
j_gene: TRBJ1-2
v_gene: TRBV5-4
abundance: -
d_gene: TRBD1

CDR3aa: CASSLALAGGQNEQFF
CDR3nt: TGTGCCAGCAGCTTAGCCTTAGCGGGGGGGCAGAATGAGCAGTTCTTC
j_gene: TRBJ2-1
v_gene: TRBV7-9
abundance: few
d_gene: TRBD2

CDR3aa: CAWSVLDYGYTF
CDR3nt: TGTGCCTGGAGTGTACTGGACTATGGCTACACCTTC
j_gene: TRBJ1-2
v_gene: TRBV30
abundance: -
d_gene: -

CDR3aa: CASSREAGSGRAETQYF
CDR3nt: TGTGCCAGCAGCCGCGAGGCGGGTAGCGGGAGGGCAGAGACCCAGTACTTC
j_gene: TRBJ2-5
v_gene: TRBV13
abundance: -
d_gene: TRBD2

CDR3aa: CASSSDTPAPNQPQHF
CDR3nt: TGTGCCAGTAGTTCGGACACCCCAGCACCAAATCAGCCCCAGCATTTT
j_gene: TRBJ1-5
v_gene: TRBV19
abundance: few
d_gene: -

CDR3aa: CASSLDTGNYGYTF
CDR3nt: TGTGCCAGCAGCTTAGATACAGGGAACTATGGCTACACCTTC
j_gene: TRBJ1-2
v_gene: TRBV7-8
abundance: few
d_gene: -

CDR3aa: CASSANGGYTF
CDR3nt: TGTGCCAGCAGCGCCAACGGGGGCTACACCTTC
j_gene: TRBJ1-2
v_gene: TRBV5-4
abundance: -
d_gene: -

CDR3aa: CASSIKQGMWTEAFF
CDR3nt: TGTGCCAGTAGTATAAAACAGGGGATGTGGACTGAAGCTTTCTTT
j_gene: TRBJ1-1
v_gene: TRBV19
abundance: -
d_gene: TRBD1

CDR3aa: CASSSTTDTQYF
CDR3nt: TGTGCCAGCAGCTCCACAACAGATACGCAGTATTTT
j_gene: TRBJ2-3
v_gene: TRBV7-8
abundance: -
d_gene: -

CDR3aa: CASSLPNQPQHF
CDR3nt: TGTGCCAGCAGCCTACCCAATCAGCCCCAGCATTTT
j_gene: TRBJ1-5
v_gene: TRBV7-9
abundance: few
d_gene: -

CDR3aa: CASRSTGTSANEQFF
CDR3nt: TGCGCCAGCAGATCAACCGGGACTAGCGCCAATGAGCAGTTCTTC
j_gene: TRBJ2-1
v_gene: TRBV5-1
abundance: once
d_gene: TRBD2

CDR3aa: CASRLGQGTYNEQFF
CDR3nt: TGCGCCAGCAGATTGGGGCAGGGCACCTACAATGAGCAGTTCTTC
j_gene: TRBJ2-1
v_gene: TRBV5-1
abundance: -
d_gene: -

CDR3aa: CASSGGQGARDTEAFF
CDR3nt: TGTGCCAGCAGTGGAGGACAGGGGGCAAGGGACACTGAAGCTTTCTTT
j_gene: TRBJ1-1
v_gene: TRBV6-1
abundance: -
d_gene: TRBD1

CDR3aa: CASSSVSRGGGNQPQHF
CDR3nt: TGTGCCAGCAGTTCCGTTAGTAGGGGAGGGGGCAATCAGCCCCAGCATTTT
j_gene: TRBJ1-5
v_gene: TRBV27
abundance: -
d_gene: -

CDR3aa: CASSYRDRPEVNEQFF
CDR3nt: TGTGCCAGCAGTTACCGGGACAGGCCCGAGGTAAATGAGCAGTTCTTC
j_gene: TRBJ2-1
v_gene: TRBV6-6
abundance: -
d_gene: TRBD1

CDR3aa: CASSAQIRGTEAFF
CDR3nt: TGTGCCAGTAGTGCCCAGATTAGGGGCACTGAAGCTTTCTTT
j_gene: TRBJ1-1
v_gene: TRBV19
abundance: -
d_gene: -

CDR3aa: CASSAQQLGGSYEQYF
CDR3nt: TGCGCCAGCAGCGCCCAACAACTCGGAGGGTCCTACGAGCAGTACTTC
j_gene: TRBJ2-7
v_gene: TRBV5-1
abundance: -
d_gene: -

CDR3aa: CAWTDLSGKGVF
CDR3nt: TGTGCCTGGACGGACCTTAGCGGGAAAGGTGTCTTC
j_gene: TRBJ2-1
v_gene: TRBV30
abundance: few
d_gene: TRBD2